Listed below are T cell receptor beta chains from one sample, sequenced in a study of regulatory T cells in long-lasting Graves disease. MiXCR, applied by TCRdb to the multiplex PCR reads, yields one record per CDR3 protein. The data contain a few hundred thousand distinct CDR3 sequences, 15% of them singletons. Separately, the same data were catalogued under a study of T cells in Graves' hyperthyroidism and ophthalmopathy.

The sequences come from peripheral blood mononuclear cells (PBMCs), collected at new diagnosis, from a patient treated with antithyroid drugs. Receptor source: a middle-aged woman with Graves disease. Both conserved end residues are part of each CDR3. A D gene is named only where the DNA matches it firmly. Rows may omit the clone size; those that give it use once, few, many or a size class.

j_call | d_call | clone_size | v_call | cdr3_nt | cdr3_aa
TRBJ1-1 | - | many | TRBV3-1 | TGTGCCAGCAGCCCACTGTCGAGCACTGAAGCTTTCTTT | CASSPLSSTEAFF
TRBJ2-1 | - | - | TRBV11-2 | TGTGCCAGCAGCTTGGGCCTACAGTCCAATGAGCAGTTCTTC | CASSLGLQSNEQFF
TRBJ2-2 | - | - | TRBV24-1 | TGTGCCACCAGTGATCCCCAACTAGGAGACACCGGGGAGCTGTTTTTT | CATSDPQLGDTGELFF
TRBJ1-5 | - | many | TRBV12-3/TRBV12-4 | TGTGCCAGCAGTCCCCGTGGGGGGCACAATCAGCCCCAGCATTTT | CASSPRGGHNQPQHF
TRBJ2-5 | - | many | TRBV7-8 | TGTGCCAGCAGCTTAGAGGGGATACAAGAGACCCAGTACTTC | CASSLEGIQETQYF
TRBJ2-3 | TRBD2 | many | TRBV11-3 | TGTGCCAGCAGCTTAGAGGGTAGCGGGAGAGGAACAGATACGCAGTATTTT | CASSLEGSGRGTDTQYF
TRBJ2-5 | - | - | TRBV15 | TGTGCCACCCAATCCCGTACGTACCAAGAGACCCAGTACTTC | CATQSRTYQETQYF
TRBJ2-7 | - | - | TRBV4-1 | TGTGCCAGCAGCCAAGAAGACAGCAGCTCCTACGAGCAGTACTTC | CASSQEDSSSYEQYF
TRBJ1-4 | - | - | TRBV30 | TGTGCCTGGAGCCTGTTAGGAACTAATGAAAAACTGTTTTTT | CAWSLLGTNEKLFF
TRBJ2-7 | - | few | TRBV5-6 | TGTGCCAGCAGCTTGGCGGACGAGCAGTACTTC | CASSLADEQYF